The clone carrying this T cell receptor (beta chain) was counted only a few times. The antigen is not known. This sample stems from a study of human T cells and chemical hapten exposure. The study, taken as a whole, reports: Donor immune responses may differ from healthy people's, since all donors had alopecia.

The CDR3 consists of 17 residues. From germline, CDR1 is SQVTM and CDR2 ANQGSEA. V lost 0 bases and J lost 4, with 19 bases in between. Documented time point: patch test 3, about 24 weeks after DPC sensitization. Documented treatment: therapeutic diphenylcyclopropenone sensitization with weekly scalp DPC. The drawing of blood occurred before each patch test was applied. TCRdb passed the RACE reads through MiXCR, listing each CDR3 protein once. The table includes tens of thousands of distinct CDR3 sequences, 11% detected once. Specimen: whole blood, collected in connection with sensitization to the hapten diphenylcyclopropenone (DPC). This rearrangement joins TRBV29-1 to TRBJ2-1, with a weak D call TRBD1 (5 bases). This clonotype was obtained from a woman between 45 and 65 years old with alopecia areata. Some clones in this sample may be carry-over from other donors' samples. The CDR3 sequence is CSVEDLQGRQNYNEQFF. The CDR3, as DNA: TGCAGCGTTGAAGATCTTCAGGGCCGGCAAAATTACAATGAGCAGTTCTTC.